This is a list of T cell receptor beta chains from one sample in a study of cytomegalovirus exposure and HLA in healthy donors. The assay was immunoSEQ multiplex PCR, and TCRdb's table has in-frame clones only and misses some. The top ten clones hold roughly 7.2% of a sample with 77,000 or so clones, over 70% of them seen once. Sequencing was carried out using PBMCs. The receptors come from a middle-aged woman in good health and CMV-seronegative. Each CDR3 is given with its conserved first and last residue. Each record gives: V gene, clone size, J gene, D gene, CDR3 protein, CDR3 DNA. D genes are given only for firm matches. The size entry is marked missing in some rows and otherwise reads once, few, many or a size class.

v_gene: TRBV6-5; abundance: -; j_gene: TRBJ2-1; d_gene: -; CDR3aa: CASSYSWGGRDEQFF; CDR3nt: TGTGCCAGCAGTTACTCGTGGGGGGGCAGGGATGAGCAGTTCTTC
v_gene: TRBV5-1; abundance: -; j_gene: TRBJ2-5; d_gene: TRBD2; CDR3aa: CASSFSGGGGQETQYF; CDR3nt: TGCGCCAGCAGCTTCTCGGGCGGGGGGGGTCAAGAGACCCAGTACTTC
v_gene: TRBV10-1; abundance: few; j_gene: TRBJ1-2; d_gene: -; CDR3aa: CASSETAGYGYTF; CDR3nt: TGCGCCAGCAGTGAGACCGCAGGATATGGCTACACCTTC
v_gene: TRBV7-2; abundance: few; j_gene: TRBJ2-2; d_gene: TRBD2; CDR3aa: CASSSSGRAATGELFF; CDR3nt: TGTGCCAGCAGCTCCAGCGGGAGGGCCGCCACCGGGGAGCTGTTTTTT
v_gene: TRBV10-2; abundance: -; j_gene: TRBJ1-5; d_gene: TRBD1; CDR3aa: CASRGQGVGNQPQHF; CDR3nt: TGCGCCAGCCGGGGACAGGGGGTTGGCAATCAGCCCCAGCATTTT
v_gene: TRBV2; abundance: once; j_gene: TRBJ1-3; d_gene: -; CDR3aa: CASSEEQVDTIYF; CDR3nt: TGTGCCAGCAGTGAGGAACAGGTTGACACCATATATTTT
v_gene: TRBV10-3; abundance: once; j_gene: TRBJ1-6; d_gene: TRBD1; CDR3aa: CAISESTGDNSPLHF; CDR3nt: TGTGCCATCAGTGAGTCGACAGGGGATAATTCACCCCTCCACTTT
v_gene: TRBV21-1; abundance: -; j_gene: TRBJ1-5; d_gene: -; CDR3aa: CASNQNRGNQPQHF; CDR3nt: TGTGCCAGCAACCAGAACAGGGGCAATCAGCCCCAGCATTTT
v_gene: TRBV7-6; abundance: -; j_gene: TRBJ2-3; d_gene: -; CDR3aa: CASSWWTRTDTQYF; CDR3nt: TGTGCCAGCAGCTGGTGGACACGCACAGATACGCAGTATTTT
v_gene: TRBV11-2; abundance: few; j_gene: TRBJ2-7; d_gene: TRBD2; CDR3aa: CASKPSGTDEQYF; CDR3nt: TGTGCCAGCAAGCCTAGCGGGACCGACGAGCAGTACTTC
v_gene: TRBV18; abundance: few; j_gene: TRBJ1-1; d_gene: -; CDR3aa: CASSPRDTEAFF; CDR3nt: TGTGCCAGCTCACCGAGGGACACTGAAGCTTTCTTT
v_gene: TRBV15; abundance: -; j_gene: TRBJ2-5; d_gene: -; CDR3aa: CATSRTQTRQETQYF; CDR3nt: TGTGCCACCAGCAGAACCCAGACAAGACAAGAGACCCAGTACTTC
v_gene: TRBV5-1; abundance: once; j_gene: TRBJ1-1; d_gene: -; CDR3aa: CASNPTGGDTEAFF; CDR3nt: TGCGCCAGCAACCCGACCGGGGGGGACACTGAAGCTTTCTTT
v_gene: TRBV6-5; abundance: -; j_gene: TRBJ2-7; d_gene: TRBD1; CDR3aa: CAVRDRRYEQYF; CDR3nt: TGTGCCGTCCGGGACAGGAGATACGAGCAGTACTTC
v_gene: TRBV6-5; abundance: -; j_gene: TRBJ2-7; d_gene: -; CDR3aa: CASSYRQGGEQYF; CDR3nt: TGTGCCAGCAGTTACAGGCAGGGGGGCGAGCAGTACTTC
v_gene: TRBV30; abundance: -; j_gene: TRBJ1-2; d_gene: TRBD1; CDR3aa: CAWTPKGAYGYTF; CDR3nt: TGTGCCTGGACCCCCAAGGGGGCGTACGGCTACACCTTC
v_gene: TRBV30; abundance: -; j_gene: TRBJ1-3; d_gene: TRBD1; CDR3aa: CAWSTRQGIGNTIYF; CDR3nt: TGTGCCTGGAGTACCAGACAGGGAATTGGAAACACCATATATTTT
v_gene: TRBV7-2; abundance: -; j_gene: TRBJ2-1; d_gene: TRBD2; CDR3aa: CASSLQSSGRVYNEQFF; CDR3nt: TGTGCCAGCAGCCTCCAATCTAGCGGGAGAGTATACAATGAGCAGTTCTTC
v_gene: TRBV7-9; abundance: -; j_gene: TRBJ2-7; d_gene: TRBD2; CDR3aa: CASSDLGGITYEQYF; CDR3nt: TGTGCCAGCAGCGACCTCGGGGGGATCACCTACGAGCAGTACTTC
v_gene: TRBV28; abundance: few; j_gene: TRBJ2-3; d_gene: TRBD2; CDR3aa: CASCHSGLAGTDTQYF; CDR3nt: TGTGCCAGCTGCCACTCGGGACTAGCGGGAACAGATACGCAGTATTTT
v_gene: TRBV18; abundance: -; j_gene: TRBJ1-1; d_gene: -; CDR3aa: CASSPRREGGSTEAFF; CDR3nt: TGTGCCAGCTCACCACGGAGGGAAGGAGGAAGCACTGAAGCTTTCTTT
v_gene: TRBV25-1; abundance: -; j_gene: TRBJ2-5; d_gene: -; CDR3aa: CASSEYPYKDSRGTQYF; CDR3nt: TGTGCCAGCAGTGAATACCCTTATAAGGACAGCCGGGGGACCCAGTACTTC
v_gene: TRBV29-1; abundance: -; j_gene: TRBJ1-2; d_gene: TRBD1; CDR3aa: CSVESRTGQIYGYTF; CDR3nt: TGCAGCGTTGAAAGCAGAACGGGACAGATCTATGGCTACACCTTC
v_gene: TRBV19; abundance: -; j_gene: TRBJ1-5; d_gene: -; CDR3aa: CASSRGDRTVDAYGAQHF; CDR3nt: TGTGCCAGTAGTAGGGGGGACCGGACCGTAGATGCATATGGAGCCCAGCATTTT
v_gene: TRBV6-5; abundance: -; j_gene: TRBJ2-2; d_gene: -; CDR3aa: CASTQGGSAGELFF; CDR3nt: TGTGCCAGCACCCAGGGCGGTTCGGCCGGGGAGCTGTTTTTT
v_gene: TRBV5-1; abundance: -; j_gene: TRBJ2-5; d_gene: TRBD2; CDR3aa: CASLGGVGETQYF; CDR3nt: TGCGCCAGCTTGGGAGGGGTTGGGGAGACCCAGTACTTC
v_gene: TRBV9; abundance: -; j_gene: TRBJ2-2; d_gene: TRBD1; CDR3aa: CASSVEQGWTGELFF; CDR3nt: TGTGCCAGCAGCGTAGAACAGGGGTGGACCGGGGAGCTGTTTTTT
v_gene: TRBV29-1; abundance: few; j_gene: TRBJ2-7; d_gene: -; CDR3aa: CSVEGLSGEQYF; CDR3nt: TGCAGCGTTGAAGGACTAAGCGGGGAGCAGTACTTC
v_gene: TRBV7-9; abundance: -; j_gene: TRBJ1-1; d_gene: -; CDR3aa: CASSSQGMNTEAFF; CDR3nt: TGTGCCAGCAGCTCGCAGGGCATGAACACTGAAGCTTTCTTT
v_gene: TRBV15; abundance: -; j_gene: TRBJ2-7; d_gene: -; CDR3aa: CATSRDGIRGTYEQYF; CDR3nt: TGTGCCACCAGCAGAGATGGGATAAGGGGAACCTACGAGCAGTACTTC
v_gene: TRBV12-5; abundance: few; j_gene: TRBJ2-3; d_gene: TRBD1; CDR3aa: CASGITGALRTDTQYF; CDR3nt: TGTGCTAGTGGGATAACAGGGGCTCTTCGCACAGATACGCAGTATTTT